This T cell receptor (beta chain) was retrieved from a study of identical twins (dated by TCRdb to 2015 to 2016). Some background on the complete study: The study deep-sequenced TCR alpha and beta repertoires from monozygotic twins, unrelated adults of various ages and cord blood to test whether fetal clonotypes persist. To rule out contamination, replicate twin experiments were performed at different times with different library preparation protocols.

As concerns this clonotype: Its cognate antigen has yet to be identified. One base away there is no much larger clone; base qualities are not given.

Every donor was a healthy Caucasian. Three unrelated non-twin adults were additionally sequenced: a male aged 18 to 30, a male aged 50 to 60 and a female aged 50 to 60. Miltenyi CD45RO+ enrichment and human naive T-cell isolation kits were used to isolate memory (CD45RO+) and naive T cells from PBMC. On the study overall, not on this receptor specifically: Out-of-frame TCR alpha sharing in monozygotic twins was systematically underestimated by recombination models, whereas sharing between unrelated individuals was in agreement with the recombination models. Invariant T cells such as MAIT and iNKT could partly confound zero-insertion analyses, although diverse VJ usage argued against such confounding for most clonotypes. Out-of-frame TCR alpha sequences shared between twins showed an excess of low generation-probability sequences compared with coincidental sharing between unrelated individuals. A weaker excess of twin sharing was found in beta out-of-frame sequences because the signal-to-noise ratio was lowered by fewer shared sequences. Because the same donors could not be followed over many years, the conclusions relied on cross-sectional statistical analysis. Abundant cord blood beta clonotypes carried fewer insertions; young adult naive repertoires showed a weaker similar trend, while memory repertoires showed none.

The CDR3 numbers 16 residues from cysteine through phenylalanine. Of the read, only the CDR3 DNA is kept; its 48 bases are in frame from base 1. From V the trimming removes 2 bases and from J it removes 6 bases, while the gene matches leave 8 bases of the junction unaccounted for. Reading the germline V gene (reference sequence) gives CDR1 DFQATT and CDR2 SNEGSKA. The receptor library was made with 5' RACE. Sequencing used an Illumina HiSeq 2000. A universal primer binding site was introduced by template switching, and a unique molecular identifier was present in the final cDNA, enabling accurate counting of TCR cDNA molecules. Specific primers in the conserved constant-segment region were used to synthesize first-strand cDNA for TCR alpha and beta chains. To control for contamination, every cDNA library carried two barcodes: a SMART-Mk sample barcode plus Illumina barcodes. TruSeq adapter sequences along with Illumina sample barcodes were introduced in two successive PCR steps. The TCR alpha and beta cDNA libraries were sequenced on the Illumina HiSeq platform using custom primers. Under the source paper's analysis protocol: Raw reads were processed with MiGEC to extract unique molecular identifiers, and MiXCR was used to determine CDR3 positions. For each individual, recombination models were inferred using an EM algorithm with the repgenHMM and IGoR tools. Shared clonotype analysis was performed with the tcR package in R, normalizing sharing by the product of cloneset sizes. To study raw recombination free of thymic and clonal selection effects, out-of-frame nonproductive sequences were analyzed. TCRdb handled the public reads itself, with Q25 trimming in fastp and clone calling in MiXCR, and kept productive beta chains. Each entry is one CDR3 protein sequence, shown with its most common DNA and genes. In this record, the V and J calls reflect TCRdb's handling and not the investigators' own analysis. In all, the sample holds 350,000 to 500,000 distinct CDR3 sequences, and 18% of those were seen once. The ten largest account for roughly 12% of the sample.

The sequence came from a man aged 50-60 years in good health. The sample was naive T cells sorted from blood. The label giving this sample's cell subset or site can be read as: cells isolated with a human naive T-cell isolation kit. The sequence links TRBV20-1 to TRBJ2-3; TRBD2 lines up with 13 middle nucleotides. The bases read TGCAGTGCTAGACTACTTACTAGCGGGAGGGCCGATACGCAGTATTTT. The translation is CSARLLTSGRADTQYF.